This TCR beta chain emerged from a study of cytomegalovirus exposure and HLA in healthy donors. V dropped 8 bases and J dropped 1; count of bases not matched to a gene: 10. The CDR3 is 15 residues long. Germline CDR1 LGHNA, CDR2 YNFKEQ. On this clone itself: Antigen specificity is unknown.

The PCR contained 60 Vbeta and 13 Jbeta primers. Here immunoSEQ multiplex PCR was the method, and the copy in TCRdb shows in-frame clones only, minus some. This sample has about 160,000 clones; around four fifths occur once, and the top ten carry roughly 1.3%. Study-wide results and limits: Cytomegalovirus association was assigned to some 160 TCR beta chains. A later analysis linked a missense variant in DCLRE1C to the trimming of TCR beta V and J genes. As was reported, the HLA-A and HLA-B alleles of most subjects were accurately predicted from TCR beta sequences.

The V and J genes are TRBV4-2 and TRBJ2-7; 8 nucleotides agree with TRBD1. This sequence was found in a woman between 50 and 59 years old in good health and CMV-seronegative. Sequenced: PBMCs. This CDR3 reads CASVDDRGGSYEQYF. In DNA form, the CDR3 reads TGTGCCAGCGTGGATGACAGGGGAGGTTCCTACGAGCAGTACTTC.